Presented here are 3 T cell receptor beta chains from one specimen sequenced in a study of technical replicates of blood from several donors. Data came from immunoSEQ multiplex PCR; TCRdb stores just in-frame clones and leaves some out. The sample lists about 69,000 clones; roughly 88% were seen once. Sequencing input: PBMCs. Receptor source: a human donor in good health. Some clones in this sample may be carry-over from other donors' samples.

V and J are TRBV19 and TRBJ1-1, with 11 bases fitting TRBD1. The CDR3 length is 16 residues. V gave up 3 bases and J gave up 1 base; unmatched junction bases: 4. The germline V gene has CDR1 LNHDA and CDR2 SQIVND (reference sequence). CDR3 DNA: TGTGCCAGTAGTATGGGGACAGGGGGGTGGAACACTGAAGCTTTCTTT. It encodes CASSMGTGGWNTEAFF.

This sequence joins TRBV27 and TRBJ1-3; D not certain. This CDR3 contains 16 residues. V lost 7 bases and J 0 bases, leaving 16 bases between the germline ends. Looked up from germline, CDR1 is MNHEY and CDR2 is SMNVEV (reference sequence). Here the CDR3 reads CASTIGEPGSGNTIYF. CDR3 DNA: TGTGCCAGCACTATTGGGGAGCCCGGCTCTGGAAACACCATATATTTT.

This chain connects TRBV27 to TRBJ2-2; 10 nucleotides agree with TRBD1. From germline, CDR1 is MNHEY and CDR2 SMNVEV (reference sequence). V gave up 1 base and J gave up 0 bases; unmatched junction bases: 2. This CDR3 contains 17 residues. Here the CDR3 DNA reads TGTGCCAGCAGTTTATACGGACAGGGGGCGAACACCGGGGAGCTGTTTTTT. Protein sequence: CASSLYGQGANTGELFF.